Each of the 21 T cell receptor beta chains below was sequenced from the same sample in a study of cytomegalovirus exposure and HLA in healthy donors. 60 Vbeta and 13 Jbeta primers were used in PCR. Sequenced by immunoSEQ multiplex PCR; TCRdb stores in-frame clones only, minus some. The sample totals more than 200,000 clones. The sequencing sample was made of PBMCs. The receptor set was obtained from a woman aged 25-40 years in good health and CMV-seropositive.

V gene TRBV10-3 combines with J gene TRBJ1-4; tentatively, D is TRBD1 (5 bases). There are 13 residues in the CDR3. Germline CDR1 is ENHRY and CDR2 is SYGVKD. V dropped 8 bases and J dropped 4 bases, with 11 bases sitting between them. CDR3 nucleotides: TGTGCCATCCGGGAGGGGAATAATGAAAAACTGTTTTTT. Translation: CAIREGNNEKLFF.

The rearrangement links TRBV23-1 to TRBJ2-1, with 10 bases identical to TRBD2. TRBV23-1 falls under the ORF class, with uncertain function. V shed 4 bases, J shed 5 bases, and the junction held 11 bases outside the gene matches. The CDR3 is made up of 17 amino acids. This CDR3 reads CASSPHRGLAVNNEQFF. CDR3 bases: TGCGCCAGCAGTCCTCACCGTGGACTAGCGGTCAACAATGAGCAGTTCTTC.

J is TRBJ1-2 and V is TRBV6-1; D is unresolved. The CDR3 spans 12 residues. Germline V lookup: CDR1 MNHNS, CDR2 SASEGT. V dropped 1 base and J dropped 4 bases, with 4 bases sitting between them. The CDR3 is CASSEGSYGYTF. CDR3 nucleotides: TGTGCCAGCAGTGAAGGGAGCTATGGCTACACCTTC.

V and J are TRBV6-5 and TRBJ1-2; D unclear. V lost 10 bases to trimming and J lost 2 bases, with 14 bases between them. Germline CDR1 MNHEY, CDR2 SVGAGI. This CDR3 has 13 residues. The CDR3 DNA is TGTGCCACCACGCCGAACGGGAACTATGGCTACACCTTC. This encodes CATTPNGNYGYTF.

Here the CDR3 reads CASSYYRAGELFF. DNA for the CDR3: TGTGCCAGCAGCTATTACAGGGCCGGGGAGCTGTTTTTT. This chain joins TRBV5-6 and TRBJ2-2, with D maybe TRBD1 (6 bases). The CDR3 has 13 amino acids. V gave up 3 bases and J gave up 6 bases, with 9 bases separating them. Germline loops: CDR1 SGHDT, CDR2 YYEEEE.

The CDR3 loop reads CASSLFGYGADEQYF. The CDR3 DNA is TGTGCCAGCAGCTTATTTGGCTATGGGGCGGACGAGCAGTACTTC. The rearrangement uses TRBV7-2 and TRBJ2-7, with D possibly being TRBD1 (5 bases). V was trimmed by 2 bases and J by 5 bases, leaving 16 bases between them. CDR1 is SGHTA and CDR2 is FQGNSA in the germline V gene. The CDR3 has 15 residues.

The chain carries TRBV4-1 and TRBJ2-6, with a possible D match to TRBD1 (6 bases). The CDR3 covers 17 residues. Looked up from germline, CDR1 is MGHRA and CDR2 is YSYEKL. Trimming stripped 5 bases from V and 0 bases from J, with 14 bases between. CDR3 DNA: TGCGCCAGCAGCTCATACCGGGACAACTCTGGGGCCAACGTCCTGACTTTC. Protein sequence: CASSSYRDNSGANVLTF.

This chain uses TRBV2 with TRBJ2-2; a possible D gene is TRBD1 (6 bases). The V gene lost 4 bases and the J gene lost 4 bases, with 10 bases spanning the gap. The germline gives CDR1 SNHLY, CDR2 FYNNEI. This CDR3 comprises 14 residues. CDR3 sequence: CASSALTGTGELFF. CDR3 sequence (DNA): TGTGCCAGCAGTGCTCTGACAGGCACCGGGGAGCTGTTTTTT.

The chain carries TRBV6-1 and TRBJ2-3; no firm D call. In germline, CDR1 is MNHNS, CDR2 SASEGT. V lost 0 bases, J lost 0 bases, and 4 bases lay in between. CDR3 length: 14 residues. CDR3 residues: CASSEASSTDTQYF. CDR3 DNA sequence: TGTGCCAGCAGTGAAGCGTCTAGCACAGATACGCAGTATTTT.

This rearrangement joins TRBV4-3 to TRBJ2-7; 9 bases are shared with TRBD2. Germline loops: CDR1 LGHNA, CDR2 YSLEER. There are 18 residues in the CDR3. With V trimmed by 3 bases and J by 7 bases, 19 bases remained unmatched. The CDR3 bases are TGCGCCAGCAGCCAGAGTGGTTGGTCGGCGGGAGGGCCGGGGGAGCAGTACTTC. Encoded protein: CASSQSGWSAGGPGEQYF.

V usage is TRBV19 and J usage is TRBJ1-3; a possible D gene is TRBD1 (6 bases). Trimming took off 3 bases at V and 5 bases at J, with 17 bases between the two ends. CDR1 and CDR2 (germline): LNHDA, SQIVND (reference sequence). This CDR3 contains 16 residues. CDR3 DNA sequence: TGTGCCAGTAGTATGGCCCCAACAGGGATCAGAAACACCATATATTTT. Encoded protein: CASSMAPTGIRNTIYF. The full variable domain, with the rest looked up from reference TRBV19 and TRBJ1-3, is DGGITQSPKYLFRKEGQNVTLSCEQNLNHDAMYWYRQDPGQGLRLIYYSQIVNDFQKGDIAEGYSVSREKKESFPLTVTSAQKNPTAFYLCASSMAPTGIRNTIYFGEGSWLTVV.

The chain recombines TRBV11-2 with TRBJ1-6; TRBD1 agrees at 10 bases. From germline, CDR1 is SGHAT and CDR2 FQNNGV. This CDR3 has 15 residues. V lost 7 bases, J lost 8 bases, and 8 bases stayed unmatched. CDR3 region: CASIPLGTGDSPLHF. The CDR3, as DNA: TGTGCCAGCATCCCCCTAGGGACAGGGGATTCACCCCTCCACTTT.

The J gene is TRBJ1-5, the V gene TRBV6-1; no definite D call. From germline, CDR1 is MNHNS and CDR2 SASEGT. The CDR3 has 15 residues. V shed 7 bases and J shed 2 bases, with 15 bases lying between them. The CDR3 DNA reads as TGTGCCAGCAAGATCTTTCTAAGTGGCAATCAGCCCCAGCATTTT. Protein product: CASKIFLSGNQPQHF.

The gene calls are TRBV7-2 and TRBJ2-1, with 8 bases that match TRBD2. The CDR3 is made up of 16 amino acids. From germline, CDR1 is SGHTA and CDR2 FQGNSA. The J segment lost 3 bases and the V segment lost 2 bases, leaving 6 bases of the junction unmatched. The CDR3 loop reads CASSLIAGQYYNEQFF. The DNA of the CDR3 is TGTGCCAGCAGCTTAATAGCGGGACAATACTACAATGAGCAGTTCTTC.

This chain joins TRBV2 and TRBJ1-5; the D gene is possibly TRBD1 (5 bases). Trimming left V 6 bases short and J 6 bases short, with 12 bases between. The CDR3 totals 13 residues. The germline gives CDR1 SNHLY, CDR2 FYNNEI. DNA of the CDR3: TGTGCCAGCAGCGGGGGGAGTGGTCAGCCCCAGCATTTT. Translation gives CASSGGSGQPQHF. Filled out from reference TRBV2 and TRBJ1-5, the complete variable domain reads EPEVTQTPSHQVTQMGQEVILRCVPISNHLYFYWYRQILGQKVEFLVSFYNNEISEKSEIFDDQFSVERPDGSNFTLKIRSTKLEDSAMYFCASSGGSGQPQHFGDGTRLSIL.

J is TRBJ1-4 and V is TRBV5-4; D is unclear. Trimming cost V 4 bases and J 6 bases, with 10 bases left between them. CDR3 length: 13 residues. The germline V gene encodes CDR1 SGHNT and CDR2 YYREEE (reference sequence). The CDR3 protein is CASSLGSDEKLFF. In nucleotides, the CDR3 is TGTGCCAGCAGCCTGGGTAGTGATGAAAAACTGTTTTTT.

V and J are TRBV29-1 and TRBJ2-5, with TRBD2 matching over 8 bases. Germline-derived CDR1 and CDR2 are SQVTM and ANQGSEA. This CDR3 spans 14 amino acids. J gave up 5 bases and V 7 bases, and 12 bases lay outside the gene matches. The CDR3 coding sequence is TGCAGCGCGACCGGGACTAGAGGTCCGGAGACCCAGTACTTC. Translating gives CSATGTRGPETQYF.

This chain uses TRBV29-1 with TRBJ2-5; 7 bases align to TRBD2. The germline V gene has CDR1 SQVTM and CDR2 ANQGSEA. The CDR3 extends over 12 amino acids. J lost 4 bases, V lost 8 bases, and 7 bases had no gene match. The CDR3 DNA is TGCAGCTACTTAGCGGGTGCAGAGACCCAGTACTTC. Protein sequence: CSYLAGAETQYF.

V gene TRBV2 combines with J gene TRBJ2-3; D call uncertain. The CDR3 consists of 15 residues. Germline V gene data show CDR1 as SNHLY and CDR2 as FYNNEI. V was clipped by 2 bases and J by 4 bases, with 13 bases between them. CDR3 region: CASSEPLREADTQYF. DNA of the CDR3: TGTGCCAGCAGTGAACCCTTGAGAGAAGCAGATACGCAGTATTTT.

The V call is TRBV10-2, the J call TRBJ2-6, with D perhaps TRBD1 (6 bases). CDR1 WSHSY and CDR2 SAAADI come from the germline V gene. V shed 3 bases and J shed 4 bases, with 13 bases lying between them. The CDR3 is 16 residues long. Here the CDR3 reads CASSDRQATGANVLTF. Here the CDR3 DNA reads TGCGCCAGCAGTGACAGACAGGCAACCGGGGCCAACGTCCTGACTTTC.

The chain carries TRBV28 and TRBJ2-7; 7 bases map to TRBD1. CDR1 and CDR2 from the germline V gene are MDHEN and SYDVKM. CDR3 size: 15 residues. V lost 7 bases and J lost 0; bases outside the gene matches: 9. This CDR3 reads CASTSSGTDSYEQYF. The DNA for the CDR3 is TGTGCCAGCACCTCTTCCGGGACAGACTCCTACGAGCAGTACTTC.